This T cell receptor beta chain stems from a study of CD8 T cells in Susac syndrome. Germline V CDR1 and CDR2: MNHEY, SMNVEV (reference sequence). This CDR3 spans 14 amino acids. The ends were cut back, 7 bases at V and 1 base at J, with 13 bases in the middle. With random hexamers, roughly 0.45 to 1 ug RNA was reverse transcribed. Each CDR3 protein gets one entry after TCRdb re-called the immunoSEQ multiplex PCR reads with MiXCR. The sample includes more than 130,000 distinct CDR3 sequences, approximately 95% of them seen just once. CD8+ and CD4+ blood T cells underwent TCR beta sequencing. Sequencing input: CD8+ T cells from PBMCs. The J gene is TRBJ1-1, the V gene TRBV27, with D possibly matching TRBD1 (6 bases). The receptor was derived from a human donor in good health. The CDR3, as DNA: TGTGCCAGCACCGTGGGGGGGGCGAACACTGAAGCTTTCTTT. Protein product: CASTVGGANTEAFF.